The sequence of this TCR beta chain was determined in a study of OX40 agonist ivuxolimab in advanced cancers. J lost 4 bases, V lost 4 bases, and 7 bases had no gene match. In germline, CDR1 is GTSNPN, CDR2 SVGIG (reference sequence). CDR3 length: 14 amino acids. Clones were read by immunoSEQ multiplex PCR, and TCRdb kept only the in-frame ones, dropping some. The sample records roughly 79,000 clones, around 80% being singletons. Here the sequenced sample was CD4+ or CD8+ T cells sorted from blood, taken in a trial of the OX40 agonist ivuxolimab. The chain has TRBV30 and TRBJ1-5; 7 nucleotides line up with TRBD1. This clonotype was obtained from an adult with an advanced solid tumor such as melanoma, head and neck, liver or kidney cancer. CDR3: CAWNRDSVNQPQHF. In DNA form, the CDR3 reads TGTGCCTGGAATCGGGACAGCGTTAATCAGCCCCAGCATTTT.